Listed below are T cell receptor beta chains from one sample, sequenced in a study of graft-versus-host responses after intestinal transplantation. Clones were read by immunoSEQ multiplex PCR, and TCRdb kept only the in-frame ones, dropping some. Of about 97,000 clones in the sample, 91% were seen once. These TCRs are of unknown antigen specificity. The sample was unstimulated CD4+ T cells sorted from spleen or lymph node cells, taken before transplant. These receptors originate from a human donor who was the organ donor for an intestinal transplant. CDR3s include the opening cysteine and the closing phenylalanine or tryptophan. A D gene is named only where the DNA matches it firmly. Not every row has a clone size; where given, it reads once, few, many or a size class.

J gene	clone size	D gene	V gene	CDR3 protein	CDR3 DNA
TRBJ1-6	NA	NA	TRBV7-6	CASSLQGASPLHF	TGTGCCAGCAGCTTACAGGGTGCTTCACCCCTCCACTTT
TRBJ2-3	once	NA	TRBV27	CASLGPDTQYF	TGTGCCAGCCTTGGCCCAGATACGCAGTATTTT
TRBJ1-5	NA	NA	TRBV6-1	CAREQGFANQPQHF	TGTGCCAGGGAGCAGGGGTTCGCCAACCAGCCCCAGCATTTT
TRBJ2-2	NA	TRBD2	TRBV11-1	CASSLAGAFGELFF	TGTGCCAGCTCTCTAGCGGGGGCCTTCGGGGAGCTGTTTTTT
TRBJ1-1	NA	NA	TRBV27	CASSLLDSKHTEAFF	TGTGCCAGCAGTTTACTGGACAGTAAGCACACTGAAGCTTTCTTT
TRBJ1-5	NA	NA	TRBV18	CASSTAGAKQPQHF	TGTGCCAGCTCAACTGCAGGGGCGAAGCAGCCCCAGCATTTT
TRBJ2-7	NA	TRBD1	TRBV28	CASSQWDRGYEQYF	TGTGCCAGCAGTCAATGGGACAGGGGCTACGAGCAGTACTTC
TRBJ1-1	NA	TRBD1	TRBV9	CASSYRGVTEAFF	TGTGCCAGCAGCTACAGGGGTGTCACTGAAGCTTTCTTT
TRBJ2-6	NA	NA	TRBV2	CASSAGGSGANVLTF	TGTGCCAGCAGTGCGGGCGGGTCTGGGGCCAACGTCCTGACTTTC
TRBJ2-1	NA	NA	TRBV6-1	CASSQTGGGIDEQFF	TGTGCCAGCAGTCAAACAGGGGGGGGGATAGATGAGCAGTTCTTC
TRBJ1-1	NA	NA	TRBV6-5	CASSSADQGNTEAFF	TGTGCCAGCAGTTCTGCCGATCAGGGGAACACTGAAGCTTTCTTT
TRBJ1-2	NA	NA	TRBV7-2	CASSLAAGDYGYTF	TGTGCCAGCAGCTTAGCGGCCGGGGACTATGGCTACACCTTC
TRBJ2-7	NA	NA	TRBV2	CASRADRPNEQYF	TGTGCCAGCAGGGCGGACAGACCCAACGAGCAGTACTTC
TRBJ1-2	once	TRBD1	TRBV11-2	CASSLIPGTANYGYTF	TGTGCCAGCAGCTTAATTCCCGGGACAGCGAACTATGGCTACACCTTC
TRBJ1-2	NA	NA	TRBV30	CAYQGNYGYTF	TGTGCCTACCAGGGAAACTATGGCTACACCTTC
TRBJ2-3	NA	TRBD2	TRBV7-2	CASSFTSGGYTDTQYF	TGTGCCAGCAGCTTTACTAGCGGGGGGTACACAGATACGCAGTATTTT
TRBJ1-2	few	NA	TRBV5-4	CASSLAAGGGYTF	TGTGCCAGCAGCTTGGCCGCCGGGGGAGGCTACACCTTC
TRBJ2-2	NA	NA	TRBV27	CASSLNGRGGELFF	TGTGCCAGCAGTTTGAACGGTCGGGGCGGGGAGCTGTTTTTT
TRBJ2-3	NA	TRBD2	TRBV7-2	CASSLMGLAGADTQYF	TGTGCCAGCAGCTTAATGGGACTAGCGGGGGCCGATACGCAGTATTTT
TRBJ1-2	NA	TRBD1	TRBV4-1	CASSHADRGPTRGESYTF	TGCGCCAGCAGCCATGCCGACAGGGGGCCGACCCGAGGGGAAAGCTACACCTTC
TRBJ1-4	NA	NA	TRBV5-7	CASSLDRENEKLFF	TGTGCCAGCAGCTTGGACAGGGAGAATGAAAAACTGTTTTTT
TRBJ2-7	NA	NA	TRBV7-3	CASSPTGRSYEQYF	TGTGCCAGCAGCCCGACGGGTCGCTCCTACGAGCAGTACTTC
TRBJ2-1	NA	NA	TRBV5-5	CASSPGQTARNEQFF	TGTGCCAGCAGTCCAGGACAGACAGCTCGGAATGAGCAGTTCTTC
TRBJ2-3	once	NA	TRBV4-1	CASSQDDSRTDTQYF	TGCGCCAGCAGTCAAGACGACAGCAGGACAGATACGCAGTATTTT
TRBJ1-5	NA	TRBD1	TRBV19	CASRSRDRGLPQHF	TGTGCCAGTAGGAGCCGGGACAGGGGTCTGCCCCAGCATTTT
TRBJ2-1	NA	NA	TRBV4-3	CASSQIGTSKQFF	TGCGCCAGCAGCCAAATTGGGACATCAAAGCAGTTCTTC
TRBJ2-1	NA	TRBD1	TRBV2	CASISGTGGLTEQFF	TGTGCCAGCATTTCCGGGACAGGGGGCCTTACTGAGCAGTTCTTC